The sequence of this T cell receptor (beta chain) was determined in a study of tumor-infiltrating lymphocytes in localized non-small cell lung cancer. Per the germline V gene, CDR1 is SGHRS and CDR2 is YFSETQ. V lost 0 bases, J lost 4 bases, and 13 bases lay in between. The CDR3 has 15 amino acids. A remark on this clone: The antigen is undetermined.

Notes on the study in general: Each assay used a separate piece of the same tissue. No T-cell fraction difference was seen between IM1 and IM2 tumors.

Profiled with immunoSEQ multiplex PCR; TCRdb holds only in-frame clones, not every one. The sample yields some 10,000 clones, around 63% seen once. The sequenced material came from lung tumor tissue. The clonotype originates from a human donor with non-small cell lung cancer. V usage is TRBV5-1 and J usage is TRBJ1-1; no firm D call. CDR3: CASSLVGSGPTEAFF. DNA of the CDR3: TGCGCCAGCAGCTTGGTTGGGAGTGGACCCACTGAAGCTTTCTTT.